The clone carrying this T cell receptor beta chain appeared a few times. The record originates from a study of cytomegalovirus exposure and HLA in healthy donors. The PCR was carried out with 60 Vbeta primers and 13 Jbeta primers. Repertoires were generated with immunoSEQ multiplex PCR, while TCRdb's copy carries only in-frame clones and drops some. The sample contains 200,000 to 250,000 clones, more than 60% of which appear only once. Trimming removed 1 base from V and 6 bases from J, with 13 bases in between. The CDR3 length is 15 residues. Germline V gene sequence: CDR1 SGHNT, CDR2 YYREEE (reference sequence).

The TCR comes from a man aged 45-65 years in good health and CMV-seronegative. Sequenced sample: PBMCs. The genes are TRBV5-4 and TRBJ2-2; D may be TRBD1 (5 bases). CDR3 sequence: CASSLSRGYPGELFF. CDR3 DNA: TGTGCCAGCAGCTTGAGTAGGGGATATCCCGGGGAGCTGTTTTTT.